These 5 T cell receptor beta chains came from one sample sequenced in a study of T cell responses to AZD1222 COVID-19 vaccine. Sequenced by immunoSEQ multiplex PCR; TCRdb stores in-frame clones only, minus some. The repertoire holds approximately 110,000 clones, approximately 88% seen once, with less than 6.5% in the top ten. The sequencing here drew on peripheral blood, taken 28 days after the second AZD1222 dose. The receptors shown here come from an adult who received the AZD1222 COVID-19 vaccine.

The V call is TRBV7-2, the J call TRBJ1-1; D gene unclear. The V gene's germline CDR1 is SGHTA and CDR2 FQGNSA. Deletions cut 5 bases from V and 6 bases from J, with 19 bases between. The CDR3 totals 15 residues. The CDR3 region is CASSPPPGLVPEAFF. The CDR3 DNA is TGTGCCAGCAGCCCACCTCCCGGTTTGGTTCCTGAAGCTTTCTTT.

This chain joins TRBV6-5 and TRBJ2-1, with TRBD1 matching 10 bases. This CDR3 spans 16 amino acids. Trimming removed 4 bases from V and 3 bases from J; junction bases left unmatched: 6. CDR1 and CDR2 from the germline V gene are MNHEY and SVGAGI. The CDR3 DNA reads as TGTGCCAGCAGTTTGACCCGGGACAGGGGCTACAATGAGCAGTTCTTC. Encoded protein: CASSLTRDRGYNEQFF.

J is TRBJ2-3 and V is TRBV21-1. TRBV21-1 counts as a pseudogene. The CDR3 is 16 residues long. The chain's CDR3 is CASSKGQRRRADTQYF. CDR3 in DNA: TGTGCCAGCAGCAAAGGACAGAGACGGCGGGCAGATACGCAGTATTTT.

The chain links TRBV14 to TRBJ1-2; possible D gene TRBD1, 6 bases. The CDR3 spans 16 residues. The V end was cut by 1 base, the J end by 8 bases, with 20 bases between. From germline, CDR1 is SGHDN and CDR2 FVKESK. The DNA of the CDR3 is TGTGCCAGCAGCCAAGGAGTACCAGGGGCAGGGTTCGGCTACACCTTC. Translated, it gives CASSQGVPGAGFGYTF.

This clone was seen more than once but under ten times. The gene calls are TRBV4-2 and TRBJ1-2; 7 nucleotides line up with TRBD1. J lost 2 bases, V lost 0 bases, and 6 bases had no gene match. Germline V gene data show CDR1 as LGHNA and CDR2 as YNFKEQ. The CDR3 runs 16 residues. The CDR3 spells CASSQDLDRLNYGYTF. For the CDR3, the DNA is TGTGCCAGCAGCCAAGACCTGGACAGGCTAAACTATGGCTACACCTTC.